This T cell receptor beta chain was identified in a study of blood T cell repertoires in COVID-19. Across the study: Samples taken during acute and convalescent COVID-19 were collected in the United States, Italy and Spain. T cells, B-cell-depleted T cells, or PBMCs supplied cDNA or gDNA.

Germline V lookup: CDR1 MGHRA, CDR2 YSYEKL. V was clipped by 10 bases and J by 2 bases; unmatched bases: 13. This CDR3 is 15 amino acids long. Under the authors' procedure: Nucleated cell counts were estimated from reference gene primer amplification. The method was immunoSEQ multiplex PCR; TCRdb's version includes in-frame clones alone and lacks a portion of them. The V and J calls and clone size come from that table; D and trimming were worked out from the DNA. The sample contains roughly 200,000 clones, about 87% of which appear only once. The specimen sequenced was peripheral blood. This rearrangement joins TRBV4-1 to TRBJ1-1; 7 bases fit TRBD1. The receptor comes from a man aged 70-80 years with acute or convalescent COVID-19. The CDR3 reads CATTPADRENTEAFF. DNA for the CDR3: TGCGCCACCACACCCGCTGACAGGGAAAACACTGAAGCTTTCTTT.